This T cell receptor (beta chain) was sequenced for a study of identical twins. General study points: While abundant cord blood beta clonotypes carried fewer insertions, memory repertoires showed no such pattern.

The germline V gene encodes CDR1 SQVTM and CDR2 ANQGSEA. The CDR3 length is 16 residues. V lost 3 bases and J lost 4; bases outside the gene matches: 12. As for this clonotype: What it binds is unknown.

MiXCR was run by TCRdb on the 5' RACE reads, yielding one entry per CDR3 protein. Of 1,800,000 or so distinct CDR3 sequences in the sample, less than 40% were seen once. Sequenced: cord blood. The chain couples TRBV29-1 to TRBJ1-1, with 9 bases lining up with TRBD1. The sequence was collected from a newborn girl in good health. CDR3 in amino acids: CSVDFPDRGRGTEAFF. DNA for the CDR3: TGCAGCGTTGATTTCCCCGACAGGGGGAGAGGCACTGAAGCTTTCTTT.